This T cell receptor beta chain was obtained from a study of blood T cell repertoires in COVID-19. For the study at large: Sample material is recorded as cDNA or gDNA derived from T cells, B-cell-depleted T cells, or PBMCs.

J was trimmed by 3 bases and V by 5 bases; bases with no gene match: 12. Germline CDR1 SGHDT, CDR2 YYEEEE. This CDR3 is 17 amino acids long. In the authors' methods: Amplification of reference gene primers was used by the study to estimate nucleated cell counts. Profiling relied on immunoSEQ multiplex PCR, and the TCRdb table lists in-frame clones only, not all of them. V, J and clone size are those of that table, while D and trimming were read from the DNA. The sample shows some 210,000 clones, about 89% of them seen only once. V gene TRBV5-6 combines with J gene TRBJ1-1, with 11 bases that match TRBD1. Sequenced input: peripheral blood. The origin of this receptor is a middle-aged woman with acute or convalescent COVID-19. The CDR3, as DNA: TGTGCCAGCAGGTTTGGGGCCGGGACAGGGGGGCACACTGAAGCTTTCTTT. This translates into CASRFGAGTGGHTEAFF.